This entry is about one TCR beta chain. Its cognate antigen is unknown. The germline V and J ends were trimmed by 2 bases and 4 bases, with 17 bases remaining between them. This CDR3 contains 17 residues. CDR1 and CDR2 (germline): MDHEN, SYDVKM. Clones were read by immunoSEQ multiplex PCR, and TCRdb kept only the in-frame ones, dropping some. This table holds about 130,000 clones, 80% to 90% found once. The data derive from a study of T cell responses to AZD1222 COVID-19 vaccine. Broader study findings: Possibly, clonal diversity was underestimated; donors were largely white British and included more females. Reportedly, nearly half the spike-specific TCRs target unmutated variant regions.

The chain recombines TRBV28 with TRBJ2-2; D remains unclear. The sequenced sample was peripheral blood, obtained on day 0 of AZD1222 vaccination. The sequence derives from an adult in good health. The CDR3 region is CASSLITGTPGTGELFF. The CDR3 DNA sequence: TGTGCCAGCAGTTTAATCACCGGTACCCCCGGCACCGGGGAGCTGTTTTTT.